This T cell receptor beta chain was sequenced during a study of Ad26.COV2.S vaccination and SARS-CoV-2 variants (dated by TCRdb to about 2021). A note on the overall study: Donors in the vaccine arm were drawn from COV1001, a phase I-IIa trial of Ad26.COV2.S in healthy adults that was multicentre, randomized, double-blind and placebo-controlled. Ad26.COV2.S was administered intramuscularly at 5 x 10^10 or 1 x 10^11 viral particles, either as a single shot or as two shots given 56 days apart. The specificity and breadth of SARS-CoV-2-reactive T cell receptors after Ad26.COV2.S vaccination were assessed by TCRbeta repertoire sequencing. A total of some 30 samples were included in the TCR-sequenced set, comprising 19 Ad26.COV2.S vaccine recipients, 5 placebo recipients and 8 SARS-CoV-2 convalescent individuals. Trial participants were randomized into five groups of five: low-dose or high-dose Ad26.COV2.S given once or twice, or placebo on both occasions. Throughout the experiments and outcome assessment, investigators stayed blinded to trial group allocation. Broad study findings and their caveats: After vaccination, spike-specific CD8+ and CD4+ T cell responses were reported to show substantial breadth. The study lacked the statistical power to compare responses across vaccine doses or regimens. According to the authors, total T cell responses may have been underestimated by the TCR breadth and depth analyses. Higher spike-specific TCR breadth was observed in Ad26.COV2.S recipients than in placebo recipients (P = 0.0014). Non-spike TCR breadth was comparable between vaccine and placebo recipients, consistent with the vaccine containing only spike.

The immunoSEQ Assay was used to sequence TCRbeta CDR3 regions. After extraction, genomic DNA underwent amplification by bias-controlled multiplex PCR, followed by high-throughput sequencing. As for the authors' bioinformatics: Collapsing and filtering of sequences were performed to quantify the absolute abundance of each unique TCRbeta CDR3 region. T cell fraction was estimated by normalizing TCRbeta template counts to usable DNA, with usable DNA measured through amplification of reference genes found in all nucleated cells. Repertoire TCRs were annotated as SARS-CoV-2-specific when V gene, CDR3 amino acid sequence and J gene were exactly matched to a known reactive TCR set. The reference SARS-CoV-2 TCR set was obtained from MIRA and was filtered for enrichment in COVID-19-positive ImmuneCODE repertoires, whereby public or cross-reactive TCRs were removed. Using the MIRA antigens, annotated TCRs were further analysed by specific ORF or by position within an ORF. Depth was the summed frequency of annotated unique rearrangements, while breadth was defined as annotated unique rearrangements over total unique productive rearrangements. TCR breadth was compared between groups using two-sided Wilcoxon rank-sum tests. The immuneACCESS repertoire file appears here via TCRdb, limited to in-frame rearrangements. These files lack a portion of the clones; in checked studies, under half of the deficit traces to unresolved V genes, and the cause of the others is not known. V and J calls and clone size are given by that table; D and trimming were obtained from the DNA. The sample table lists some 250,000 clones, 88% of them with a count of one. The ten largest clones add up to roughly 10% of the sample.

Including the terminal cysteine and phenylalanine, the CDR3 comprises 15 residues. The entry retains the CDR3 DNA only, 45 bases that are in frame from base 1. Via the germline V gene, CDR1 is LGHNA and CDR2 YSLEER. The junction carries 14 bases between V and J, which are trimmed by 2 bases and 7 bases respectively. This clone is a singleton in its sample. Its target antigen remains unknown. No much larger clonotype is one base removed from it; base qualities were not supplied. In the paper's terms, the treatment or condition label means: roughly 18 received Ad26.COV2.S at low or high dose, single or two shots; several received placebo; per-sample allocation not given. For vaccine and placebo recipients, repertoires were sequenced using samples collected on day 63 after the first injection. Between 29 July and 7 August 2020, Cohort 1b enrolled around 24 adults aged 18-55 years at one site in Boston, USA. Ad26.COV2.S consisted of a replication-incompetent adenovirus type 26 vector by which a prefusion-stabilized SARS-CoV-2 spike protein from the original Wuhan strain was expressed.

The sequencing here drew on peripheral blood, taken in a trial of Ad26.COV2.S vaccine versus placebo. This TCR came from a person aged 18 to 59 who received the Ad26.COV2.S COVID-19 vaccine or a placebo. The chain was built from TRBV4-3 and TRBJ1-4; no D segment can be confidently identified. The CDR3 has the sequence CASSQSGRRGEKLFF. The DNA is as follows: TGCGCCAGCAGCCAAAGCGGCAGACGGGGTGAAAAACTGTTTTTT.